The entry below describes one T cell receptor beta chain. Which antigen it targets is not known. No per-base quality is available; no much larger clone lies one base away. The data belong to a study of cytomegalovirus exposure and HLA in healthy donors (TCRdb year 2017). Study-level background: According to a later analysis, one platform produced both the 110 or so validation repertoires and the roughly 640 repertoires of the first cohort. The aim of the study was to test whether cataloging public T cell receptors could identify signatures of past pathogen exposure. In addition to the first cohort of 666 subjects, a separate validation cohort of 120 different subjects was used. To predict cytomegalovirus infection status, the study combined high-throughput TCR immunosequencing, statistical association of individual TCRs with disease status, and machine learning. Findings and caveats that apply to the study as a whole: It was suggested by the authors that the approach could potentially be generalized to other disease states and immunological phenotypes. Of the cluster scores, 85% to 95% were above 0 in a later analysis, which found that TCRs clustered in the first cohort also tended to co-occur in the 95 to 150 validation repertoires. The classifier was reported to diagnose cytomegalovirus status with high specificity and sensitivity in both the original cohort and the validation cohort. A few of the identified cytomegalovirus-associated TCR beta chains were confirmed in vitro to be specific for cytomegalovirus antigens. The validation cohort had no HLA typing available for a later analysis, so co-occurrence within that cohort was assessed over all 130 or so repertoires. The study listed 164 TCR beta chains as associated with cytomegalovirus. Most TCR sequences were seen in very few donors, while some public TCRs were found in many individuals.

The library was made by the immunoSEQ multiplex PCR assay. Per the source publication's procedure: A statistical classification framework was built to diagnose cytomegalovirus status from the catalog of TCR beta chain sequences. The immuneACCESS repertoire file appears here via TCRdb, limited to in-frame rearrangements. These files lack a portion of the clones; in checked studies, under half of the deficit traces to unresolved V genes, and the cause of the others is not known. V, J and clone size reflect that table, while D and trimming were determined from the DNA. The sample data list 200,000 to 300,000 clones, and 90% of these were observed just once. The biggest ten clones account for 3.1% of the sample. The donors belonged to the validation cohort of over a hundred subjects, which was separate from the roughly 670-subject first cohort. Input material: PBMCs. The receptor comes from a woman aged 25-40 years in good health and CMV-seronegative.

The CDR3 protein: CASSQAERETGELFF. The DNA reads as follows: TGCGCCAGCAGCCAAGCGGAGCGGGAGACCGGGGAGCTGTTTTTT. This receptor chain uses TRBV4-3 and TRBJ2-2, with 8 junctional bases fitting TRBD2. V lost 1 base and J lost 5 bases, and the count of bases not matched to a germline gene is 3. CDR1 LGHNA and CDR2 YSLEER are derived from the germline V gene. Its CDR3 holds 15 amino acids, cysteine through phenylalanine. This entry keeps only the CDR3 DNA: 45 bases, framed from base 1.